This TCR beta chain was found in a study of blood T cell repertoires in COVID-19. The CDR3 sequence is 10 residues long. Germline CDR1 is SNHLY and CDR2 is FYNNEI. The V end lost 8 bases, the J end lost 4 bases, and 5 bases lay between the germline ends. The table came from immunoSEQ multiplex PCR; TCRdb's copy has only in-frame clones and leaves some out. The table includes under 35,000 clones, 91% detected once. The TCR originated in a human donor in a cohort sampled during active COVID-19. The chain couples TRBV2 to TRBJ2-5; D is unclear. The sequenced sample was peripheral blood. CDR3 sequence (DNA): TGTGCCAGCGCAGGAGAGACCCAGTACTTC. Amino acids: CASAGETQYF.